The source of this T cell receptor beta chain is a study of radiation and T cells in renal cell carcinoma. Profiling relied on immunoSEQ multiplex PCR, and the TCRdb table lists in-frame clones only, not all of them. The sample has about 130,000 clones, 81% seen once; the top ten hold 5.8%. The CDR3 consists of 13 residues. Germline values: CDR1 SGHKS, CDR2 YYEKEE (reference sequence). V lost 5 bases, J lost 6 bases, and 14 bases lay in between. Regarding time point: blood 2 weeks post-SBRT. Treatment here: 15 Gy SBRT to primary tumor, nephrectomy 4 weeks later. V is TRBV5-5 and J is TRBJ1-1, with a weak D call TRBD1 (6 bases). The sequencing here drew on blood, taken from a patient whose treatment included radiotherapy and nephrectomy. The origin of this receptor is a man in his fifties with renal cell carcinoma. CDR3: CASRITGKAEAFF. The CDR3 DNA reads TGTGCCAGCAGGATAACAGGGAAGGCTGAAGCTTTCTTT.